These T cell receptor beta chains were read from a single sample in a study of human T cells and chemical hapten exposure. TCRdb fed the 5' RACE reads into MiXCR, producing one record per CDR3 protein. The sample holds more than 75,000 distinct CDR3 sequences, roughly 15% seen once. The receptors were sampled from a female donor in good health. Both conserved end residues are part of each CDR3. The order of the fields is clone size, D gene, V gene, J gene, CDR3 protein, CDR3 DNA. A D gene is named only where the DNA matches it firmly. Some rows mark clone size as missing; the rest say once, few, many or name a class of expanded clone.

clone_size: many; d_call: TRBD2; v_call: TRBV2; j_call: TRBJ2-4; cdr3_aa: CASSSNLAGVGIQYF; cdr3_nt: TGTGCCAGCAGTAGTAACCTAGCGGGAGTGGGCATTCAGTACTTC
clone_size: -; d_call: -; v_call: TRBV4-3; j_call: TRBJ2-1; cdr3_aa: CASSQVSWDEQFF; cdr3_nt: TGCGCCAGCAGCCAAGTCTCGTGGGATGAGCAGTTCTTC
clone_size: many; d_call: TRBD2; v_call: TRBV29-1; j_call: TRBJ2-3; cdr3_aa: CSVRRTKTSARTDTQYF; cdr3_nt: TGCAGCGTAAGGCGAACCAAGACTAGCGCTCGCACAGATACGCAGTATTTT
clone_size: -; d_call: -; v_call: TRBV9; j_call: TRBJ1-4; cdr3_aa: CASSVAATTNEKLFF; cdr3_nt: TGTGCCAGCAGCGTAGCGGCAACAACTAATGAAAAACTGTTTTTT
clone_size: -; d_call: -; v_call: TRBV28; j_call: TRBJ1-1; cdr3_aa: CASSFGNTEAFF; cdr3_nt: TGTGCCAGCAGTTTCGGGAACACTGAAGCTTTCTTT
clone_size: few; d_call: -; v_call: TRBV21-1; j_call: TRBJ1-5; cdr3_aa: CASSVRQNQPQHF; cdr3_nt: TGTGCCAGCAGCGTAAGACAGAATCAGCCCCAGCATTTT
clone_size: few; d_call: -; v_call: TRBV12-3/TRBV12-4; j_call: TRBJ1-1; cdr3_aa: CASSSTGKGEAFF; cdr3_nt: TGTGCCAGCAGTTCTACAGGGAAAGGTGAAGCTTTCTTT
clone_size: -; d_call: TRBD1; v_call: TRBV11-2; j_call: TRBJ1-6; cdr3_aa: CASSLEPPTGGAMTSPLHF; cdr3_nt: TGTGCCAGCAGCTTAGAACCACCTACAGGGGGCGCAATGACTTCACCCCTCCACTTT
clone_size: few; d_call: -; v_call: TRBV3-1; j_call: TRBJ1-2; cdr3_aa: CASSRTLISGPQDNGYTF; cdr3_nt: TGTGCCAGCAGCCGAACGCTTATATCAGGTCCACAGGACAATGGCTACACCTTC
clone_size: -; d_call: -; v_call: TRBV20-1; j_call: TRBJ1-1; cdr3_aa: CSARDGRGGDSEAFF; cdr3_nt: TGCAGTGCTAGAGATGGGAGGGGAGGCGACTCTGAAGCTTTCTTT
clone_size: -; d_call: -; v_call: TRBV7-2; j_call: TRBJ1-4; cdr3_aa: CASTPDRTNEKLFF; cdr3_nt: TGTGCCAGCACCCCGGACAGAACTAATGAAAAACTGTTTTTT
clone_size: few; d_call: -; v_call: TRBV19; j_call: TRBJ2-7; cdr3_aa: CASSIDGSYVYEQYF; cdr3_nt: TGTGCCAGTAGTATCGACGGATCCTACGTTTACGAGCAGTACTTC
clone_size: -; d_call: -; v_call: TRBV29-1; j_call: TRBJ2-7; cdr3_aa: CSGGRGSYEQYF; cdr3_nt: TGCAGCGGGGGTAGGGGGTCCTACGAGCAGTACTTC
clone_size: few; d_call: -; v_call: TRBV11-2; j_call: TRBJ2-5; cdr3_aa: CASSPYQETQYF; cdr3_nt: TGTGCCAGCAGCCCGTACCAAGAGACCCAGTACTTC
clone_size: few; d_call: TRBD1; v_call: TRBV20-1; j_call: TRBJ1-5; cdr3_aa: CSAGDRVRDNQPQHF; cdr3_nt: TGCAGTGCTGGGGACAGGGTTAGGGACAATCAGCCCCAGCATTTT
clone_size: few; d_call: TRBD1; v_call: TRBV7-2; j_call: TRBJ1-2; cdr3_aa: CASSLVGTGGASYGYTF; cdr3_nt: TGTGCCAGCAGCTTAGTTGGGACAGGGGGCGCAAGCTATGGCTACACCTTC
clone_size: -; d_call: TRBD2; v_call: TRBV28; j_call: TRBJ2-1; cdr3_aa: CASRTLAGLNEQFF; cdr3_nt: TGTGCCAGCAGGACACTAGCGGGCTTAAATGAGCAGTTCTTC
clone_size: many; d_call: -; v_call: TRBV5-1; j_call: TRBJ1-6; cdr3_aa: CASSETSSYNSPLHF; cdr3_nt: TGCGCCAGCAGTGAAACTAGCTCCTATAATTCACCCCTCCACTTT
clone_size: -; d_call: -; v_call: TRBV2; j_call: TRBJ1-5; cdr3_aa: CASLRSESNQPQHF; cdr3_nt: TGTGCCAGCCTACGGAGTGAAAGCAATCAGCCCCAGCATTTT
clone_size: -; d_call: -; v_call: TRBV12-3/TRBV12-4; j_call: TRBJ1-2; cdr3_aa: CASSLPGNYGYTF; cdr3_nt: TGTGCCAGCAGTTTACCAGGGAACTATGGCTACACCTTC
clone_size: -; d_call: TRBD1; v_call: TRBV19; j_call: TRBJ1-6; cdr3_aa: CASSMRPGQGYEPLHF; cdr3_nt: TGTGCCAGTAGTATGCGACCGGGACAGGGGTACGAACCCCTCCACTTT
clone_size: -; d_call: -; v_call: TRBV5-5; j_call: TRBJ2-4; cdr3_aa: CASSPQMLGILAKNIQYF; cdr3_nt: TGTGCCAGCAGCCCGCAAATGTTAGGCATACTAGCCAAAAACATTCAGTACTTC
clone_size: -; d_call: TRBD2; v_call: TRBV11-2; j_call: TRBJ2-7; cdr3_aa: CASSLALAGGQEQYF; cdr3_nt: TGTGCCAGCAGCTTAGCCCTAGCGGGGGGTCAGGAGCAGTACTTC
clone_size: -; d_call: -; v_call: TRBV10-3; j_call: TRBJ1-1; cdr3_aa: CATMGFDDTEAFF; cdr3_nt: TGTGCCACGATGGGGTTTGACGATACTGAAGCTTTCTTT
clone_size: many; d_call: TRBD1; v_call: TRBV10-3; j_call: TRBJ2-6; cdr3_aa: CATIGQGAPGANVLTF; cdr3_nt: TGTGCCACAATTGGGCAGGGGGCGCCTGGGGCCAACGTCCTGACTTTC
clone_size: -; d_call: -; v_call: TRBV5-1; j_call: TRBJ1-1; cdr3_aa: CASSFVRDTEAFF; cdr3_nt: TGCGCCAGCAGCTTCGTGAGAGACACTGAAGCTTTCTTT
clone_size: -; d_call: TRBD1; v_call: TRBV20-1; j_call: TRBJ2-4; cdr3_aa: CSAPQGVRTKNIQYF; cdr3_nt: TGCAGTGCCCCCCAGGGGGTAAGGACCAAAAACATTCAGTACTTC
clone_size: -; d_call: TRBD1; v_call: TRBV11-2; j_call: TRBJ1-2; cdr3_aa: CASRLDWTGDYGYTF; cdr3_nt: TGTGCCAGCAGGCTGGATTGGACAGGGGATTATGGCTACACCTTC
clone_size: few; d_call: TRBD1; v_call: TRBV14; j_call: TRBJ2-7; cdr3_aa: CASSQDRDRGYEQYF; cdr3_nt: TGTGCCAGCAGCCAAGACCGGGACAGGGGTTACGAGCAGTACTTC
clone_size: -; d_call: TRBD1; v_call: TRBV5-1; j_call: TRBJ1-6; cdr3_aa: CASSFSGTENSPLHF; cdr3_nt: TGCGCCAGCAGCTTTTCCGGGACAGAAAATTCACCCCTCCACTTT
clone_size: few; d_call: -; v_call: TRBV4-3; j_call: TRBJ2-7; cdr3_aa: CASSHQREEIYEQYF; cdr3_nt: TGCGCCAGCAGCCATCAGAGGGAGGAAATCTACGAGCAGTACTTC
clone_size: -; d_call: TRBD1; v_call: TRBV5-6; j_call: TRBJ1-6; cdr3_aa: CASSRTGTAPLHF; cdr3_nt: TGTGCCAGCAGCCGGACAGGGACGGCACCCCTCCACTTT
clone_size: few; d_call: TRBD2; v_call: TRBV5-4; j_call: TRBJ2-3; cdr3_aa: CASSRPGGSDTQYF; cdr3_nt: TGTGCCAGCAGCCGCCCGGGGGGGTCAGATACGCAGTATTTT
clone_size: -; d_call: -; v_call: TRBV6-1; j_call: TRBJ2-3; cdr3_aa: CASTIKQGTDTQYF; cdr3_nt: TGTGCCAGCACTATCAAGCAAGGAACAGATACGCAGTATTTT
clone_size: few; d_call: -; v_call: TRBV5-5; j_call: TRBJ1-2; cdr3_aa: CASSSGTTNYGYTF; cdr3_nt: TGTGCCAGCAGCAGTGGAACGACTAACTATGGCTACACCTTC
clone_size: few; d_call: TRBD2; v_call: TRBV13; j_call: TRBJ2-5; cdr3_aa: CASSLVPSGAETQYF; cdr3_nt: TGTGCCAGCAGCTTAGTTCCTAGCGGGGCCGAGACCCAGTACTTC
clone_size: -; d_call: -; v_call: TRBV2; j_call: TRBJ2-4; cdr3_aa: CASTGPPPNIQYF; cdr3_nt: TGTGCCAGCACCGGACCACCCCCAAACATTCAGTACTTC
clone_size: few; d_call: -; v_call: TRBV14; j_call: TRBJ2-7; cdr3_aa: CASSPAAFGYEQYF; cdr3_nt: TGTGCCAGCAGCCCGGCTGCGTTTGGCTACGAGCAGTACTTC
clone_size: many; d_call: TRBD2; v_call: TRBV27; j_call: TRBJ2-5; cdr3_aa: CASSSGLAGGLETQYF; cdr3_nt: TGTGCCAGCAGTTCCGGACTAGCGGGAGGTTTAGAGACCCAGTACTTC
clone_size: -; d_call: -; v_call: TRBV4-1; j_call: TRBJ1-1; cdr3_aa: CASRLQPGGNTEAFF; cdr3_nt: TGCGCCAGCCGCCTGCAGCCAGGAGGTAACACTGAAGCTTTCTTT
clone_size: few; d_call: -; v_call: TRBV29-1; j_call: TRBJ1-5; cdr3_aa: CSVGGGLGQPQHF; cdr3_nt: TGCAGCGTTGGGGGAGGGCTGGGGCAGCCCCAGCATTTT
clone_size: -; d_call: TRBD1; v_call: TRBV12-3/TRBV12-4; j_call: TRBJ1-2; cdr3_aa: CASSLSPGTGFGGYTF; cdr3_nt: TGTGCCAGCAGTTTGAGTCCCGGGACAGGGTTCGGTGGCTACACCTTC
clone_size: -; d_call: TRBD2; v_call: TRBV7-2; j_call: TRBJ2-3; cdr3_aa: CASSFPSGGAYTQYF; cdr3_nt: TGTGCCAGCAGCTTCCCTAGCGGGGGGGCCTATACGCAGTATTTT
clone_size: few; d_call: -; v_call: TRBV7-2; j_call: TRBJ1-2; cdr3_aa: CASSLARPRRGFGYTF; cdr3_nt: TGTGCCAGCAGCTTAGCGAGGCCCAGACGGGGATTTGGCTACACCTTC
clone_size: few; d_call: -; v_call: TRBV18; j_call: TRBJ1-4; cdr3_aa: CASSQGIDEKLFF; cdr3_nt: TGTGCCAGCTCACAGGGTATCGATGAAAAACTGTTTTTT
clone_size: -; d_call: -; v_call: TRBV5-4; j_call: TRBJ1-2; cdr3_aa: CASSLKAGTPRDYGYTF; cdr3_nt: TGTGCCAGCAGCCTCAAGGCCGGGACACCGAGGGACTATGGCTACACCTTC
clone_size: -; d_call: TRBD2; v_call: TRBV20-1; j_call: TRBJ2-1; cdr3_aa: CSARDLWEGRNEQFF; cdr3_nt: TGCAGTGCTAGAGATCTGTGGGAGGGCCGCAATGAGCAGTTCTTC
clone_size: few; d_call: -; v_call: TRBV5-4; j_call: TRBJ2-3; cdr3_aa: CASSFPHTDTQYF; cdr3_nt: TGTGCCAGCAGCTTTCCCCACACAGATACGCAGTATTTT
clone_size: -; d_call: TRBD2; v_call: TRBV7-2; j_call: TRBJ2-7; cdr3_aa: CASSRGLATYEQYF; cdr3_nt: TGTGCCAGCAGCCGGGGACTAGCTACGTACGAGCAGTACTTC
clone_size: few; d_call: -; v_call: TRBV4-3; j_call: TRBJ2-3; cdr3_aa: CASSQDAGGSTDTQYF; cdr3_nt: TGCGCCAGCAGCCAAGATGCTGGCGGGAGCACAGATACGCAGTATTTT
clone_size: -; d_call: -; v_call: TRBV4-1; j_call: TRBJ2-1; cdr3_aa: CASSQLDLVAYNEQFF; cdr3_nt: TGCGCCAGCAGCCAGCTTGACTTGGTCGCCTACAATGAGCAGTTCTTC